The 12 T cell receptor beta chains listed next were all sequenced from one sample in a study of T cells after posttransplantation cyclophosphamide. The naive gate required viable CD3+CD4+ or CD3+CD8+ cells with CCR7+CD45RA+CD45RO-CD95-CD27+CD28+ phenotype. Repertoires were generated with immunoSEQ multiplex PCR, while TCRdb's copy carries only in-frame clones and drops some. This sample has approximately 30,000 clones, with approximately 90% found just once. Specimen: naive CD4+ T cells sorted from PBMCs. These receptors came from a woman aged 55-70 years in good health, CMV-negative, and a related stem cell transplant donor.

This chain connects TRBV5-1 to TRBJ1-1; a possible D gene is TRBD1 (6 bases). The CDR3 runs to 13 residues. Trimming left V 4 bases short and J 4 bases short, with 11 bases between. CDR1 is SGHRS and CDR2 is YFSETQ in the germline V gene. Written as DNA, the CDR3 is TGCGCCAGCAGCAAGGGGGGGAGCACTGAAGCTTTCTTT. It specifies CASSKGGSTEAFF. Drawing the rest from reference TRBV5-1 and TRBJ1-1, the complete variable domain is KAGVTQTPRYLIKTRGQQVTLSCSPISGHRSVSWYQQTPGQGLQFLFEYFSETQRNKGNFPGRFSGRQFSNSRSEMNVSTLELGDSALYLCASSKGGSTEAFFGQGTRLTVV.

The V call is TRBV5-4, the J call TRBJ2-1, with TRBD1 identical over 9 bases. The CDR3 runs to 15 residues. Looked up from germline, CDR1 is SGHNT and CDR2 is YYREEE (reference sequence). Unmatched junction bases numbered 6, after V lost 4 bases and J lost 4 bases. CDR3 bases: TGTGCCAGCAGCCGCGACAGGGGGGGGTACAATGAGCAGTTCTTC. It yields the protein CASSRDRGGYNEQFF. Supplemented by reference TRBV5-4 and TRBJ2-1, the full variable domain reads ETGVTQSPTHLIKTRGQQVTLRCSSQSGHNTVSWYQQALGQGPQFIFQYYREEENGRGNFPPRFSGLQFPNYSSELNVNALELDDSALYLCASSRDRGGYNEQFFGPGTRLTVL.

The gene calls are TRBV30 and TRBJ2-2; D not resolved. This CDR3 is 13 amino acids long. The germline CDR1 and CDR2 sequences are GTSNPN and SVGIG (reference sequence). Between the trimmed V and J ends, which lost 0 bases and 1 base, there was a span of 3 bases. The CDR3 coding sequence is TGTGCCTGGAGTGTACTGAACACCGGGGAGCTGTTTTTT. Amino acids: CAWSVLNTGELFF. Looking up the rest from reference TRBV30 and TRBJ2-2 gives the full variable domain: SQTIHQWPATLVQPVGSPLSLECTVEGTSNPNLYWYRQAAGRGLQLLFYSVGIGQISSEVPQNLSASRPQDRQFILSSKKLLLSDSGFYLCAWSVLNTGELFFGEGSRLTVL.

The V call is TRBV2, the J call TRBJ2-1; the D gene is possibly TRBD2 (7 bases). The ends were cut back, 4 bases at V and 8 bases at J, with 18 bases in the middle. Germline values: CDR1 SNHLY, CDR2 FYNNEI. The length of the CDR3 is 15 residues. The CDR3 here is CASSVSGGASDEQFF. The CDR3 region has the DNA TGTGCCAGCAGTGTAAGTGGGGGGGCTTCAGATGAGCAGTTCTTC.

The chain couples TRBV4-1 to TRBJ2-5, with 10 nucleotides matching TRBD2. Germline CDR1 MGHRA, CDR2 YSYEKL. This CDR3 is 17 amino acids long. V lost 0 bases and J lost 3; bases outside the gene matches: 7. The CDR3 nucleotides are TGCGCCAGCAGCCAAGATCGGAGTAGCGGGAGGAAAGAGACCCAGTACTTC. It encodes CASSQDRSSGRKETQYF.

J is TRBJ2-1 and V is TRBV6-5; 7 bases match TRBD2. The V and J ends lost 8 bases and 8 bases, in that order; junction bases with no gene match: 12. Germline CDR1 MNHEY, CDR2 SVGAGI. This CDR3 is 14 amino acids long. The CDR3 reads CASGAGRLSHEQFF. Written as DNA, the CDR3 is TGTGCCAGCGGAGCGGGACGATTATCTCATGAGCAGTTCTTC.

The gene calls are TRBV16 and TRBJ2-7; D possibly corresponds to TRBD2 (6 bases). V was cut by 4 bases and J by 4 bases, with 11 bases left in between. The CDR3 contains 13 residues. Germline V gives CDR1 KGHSY, CDR2 FQNENV. The CDR3 coding sequence is TGTGCCAGCAGCCGAGCGACTAGTTACGAGCAGTACTTC. It is translated as CASSRATSYEQYF.

This clone was seen just once. The rearrangement joins TRBV7-3 to TRBJ2-3; D call uncertain. Trimming left V 3 bases short and J 2 bases short, with 12 bases between. Germline assignment: CDR1 SGHTA and CDR2 FQGTGA. The CDR3 has 15 residues. CDR3 coding DNA: TGTGCCAGCAGCTTTGTGTCCGGTAACACAGATACGCAGTATTTT. Amino acid sequence: CASSFVSGNTDTQYF.

This chain connects TRBV5-1 to TRBJ2-3; 11 nucleotides agree with TRBD2. CDR3 length: 15 residues. Trimming took 2 bases from V and 4 from J; bases not matched to a gene: 3. The V gene's germline CDR1 is SGHRS and CDR2 YFSETQ. CDR3 DNA sequence: TGCGCCAGCAGCTTCCTAGCGGGGGGCGCAGATACGCAGTATTTT. Amino acid sequence: CASSFLAGGADTQYF.

This clone was found once. This chain uses TRBV27 with TRBJ2-3; D gene uncertain. Germline lookup yields CDR1 MNHEY and CDR2 SMNVEV (reference sequence). The CDR3 consists of 12 residues. V was clipped by 6 bases and J by 0 bases, with 4 bases between them. The CDR3 region is CASRSSTDTQYF. The CDR3 nucleotides are TGTGCCAGCAGATCGAGCACAGATACGCAGTATTTT.

This chain links TRBV6-5 with TRBJ1-1, with D hard to call. Trimming removed 6 bases from V and 3 bases from J, with 5 bases in between. Germline-derived CDR1 and CDR2 are MNHEY and SVGAGI. The CDR3 loop spans 11 amino acids. CDR3 DNA: TGTGCCAGCAGCCCGTACACTGAAGCTTTCTTT. It is translated as CASSPYTEAFF.

This chain uses TRBV7-3 with TRBJ2-2, with 7 nucleotides matching TRBD2. The germline CDR1 and CDR2 sequences are SGHTA and FQGTGA. The V and J ends lost 5 bases and 4 bases, in that order; junction bases with no gene match: 4. CDR3 length equals 14 residues. CDR3 nucleotide sequence: TGTGCCAGCAGCGGCGGACTAGGCACCGGGGAGCTGTTTTTT. This codes for CASSGGLGTGELFF.